Listed here are 18 T cell receptor beta chains from one sample, sequenced in a study of graft-versus-host responses after intestinal transplantation. Profiling relied on immunoSEQ multiplex PCR, and the TCRdb table lists in-frame clones only, not all of them. The sample shows fewer than 90,000 clones, roughly 93% of them seen only once. Their antigens remain unidentified. Material: unstimulated CD4+ T cells sorted from spleen or lymph node cells, obtained before transplant. The receptors derive from a human donor who was the organ donor for an intestinal transplant.

The CDR3 DNA reads TGTGCCAGCAGCCACGACCGCTATGGCTACACCTTC. Its protein product is CASSHDRYGYTF. This sequence joins TRBV14 and TRBJ1-2; no definite D call. Germline V CDR1 and CDR2: SGHDN, FVKESK. CDR3 length: 12 residues. Trimming took off 3 bases at V and 4 bases at J, with 6 bases between the two ends.

This clone is a singleton in its sample. J is TRBJ2-3 and V is TRBV6-1; 8 nucleotides align to TRBD1. Germline lookup yields CDR1 MNHNS and CDR2 SASEGT. The CDR3 is made up of 16 amino acids. The ends lost 0 bases at V and 0 bases at J; junction bases unmatched: 2. The CDR3 DNA follows: TGTGCCAGCAGTGAAGCGCAGGGGGCCAGCACAGATACGCAGTATTTT. The encoded protein is CASSEAQGASTDTQYF.

The chain couples TRBV6-5 to TRBJ1-6; the D is unclear. CDR1 is MNHEY, CDR2 SVGAGI, per germline. V was shortened by 5 bases and J by 7 bases, with 9 bases between the two germline ends. The CDR3 has 13 residues. The CDR3 protein is CASSEIANSPLHF. The CDR3 DNA reads as TGTGCCAGCAGTGAAATTGCGAATTCACCCCTCCACTTT.

The V call is TRBV18, the J call TRBJ1-1; tentatively, D is TRBD1 (5 bases). The CDR3 length is 15 residues. Germline loops: CDR1 KGHSH, CDR2 LQKENI. Trimming removed 3 bases from V and 1 base from J, with 12 bases in between. In DNA form, the CDR3 reads TGTGCCAGCTCACCGGGCGGGACGGCGAACACTGAAGCTTTCTTT. Its translation is CASSPGGTANTEAFF. Full variable domain (rest looked up from reference TRBV18 and TRBJ1-1): NAGVMQNPRHLVRRRGQEARLRCSPMKGHSHVYWYRQLPEEGLKFMVYLQKENIIDESGMPKERFSAEFPKEGPSILRIQQVVRGDSAAYFCASSPGGTANTEAFFGQGTRLTVV.

V and J are TRBV30 and TRBJ2-7, with 15 positions matching TRBD2. The V gene end was trimmed by 3 bases and the J gene end by 7 bases; junction bases not matched to a gene: 4. The CDR3 is made up of 14 amino acids. The germline CDR1 and CDR2 sequences are GTSNPN and SVGIG (reference sequence). CDR3 sequence reads: CAWRGLAGGFEQYF. In nucleotides, the CDR3 is TGTGCCTGGAGGGGACTAGCGGGGGGTTTTGAGCAGTACTTC. The whole variable domain, remainder taken from reference TRBV30 and TRBJ2-7, is SQTIHQWPATLVQPVGSPLSLECTVEGTSNPNLYWYRQAAGRGLQLLFYSVGIGQISSEVPQNLSASRPQDRQFILSSKKLLLSDSGFYLCAWRGLAGGFEQYFGPGTRLTVT.

V usage is TRBV19 and J usage is TRBJ2-7, with TRBD1 matching over 9 bases. J was trimmed by 5 bases and V by 4 bases; bases with no gene match: 9. There are 15 residues in the CDR3. Germline assignment: CDR1 LNHDA and CDR2 SQIVND (reference sequence). CDR3: CASSKPWTGEDEQYF. The CDR3 DNA follows: TGTGCCAGTAGTAAGCCCTGGACAGGGGAAGACGAGCAGTACTTC.

The V and J genes are TRBV5-1 and TRBJ2-1; the D is unclear. CDR1 is SGHRS, CDR2 YFSETQ, per germline. Trimming stripped 1 base from V and 6 bases from J, with 2 bases between. The CDR3 is made up of 11 amino acids. The CDR3 spells CASSLINEQFF. The CDR3 DNA follows: TGCGCCAGCAGCTTGATCAATGAGCAGTTCTTC.

On this clone itself: The junction departs from germline at one end; a sequencing error may be responsible. Different DNA sequences within this sample yield the same CDR3. J is TRBJ1-2 and V is TRBV7-2; D possibly corresponds to TRBD1 (5 bases). The CDR3 runs 14 residues. Germline assignment: CDR1 SGHTA and CDR2 FQGNSA. This CDR3 is CASSRPRVIYGYTF. The CDR3 bases are TGTGCCAGCAGCCGACCCAGGGTTATCTATGGCTACACTTTC.

The rearrangement uses TRBV30 and TRBJ1-3, with TRBD1 identical over 8 bases. Germline lookup yields CDR1 GTSNPN and CDR2 SVGIG (reference sequence). The J segment lost 3 bases and the V segment lost 4 bases, leaving 5 bases of the junction unmatched. The CDR3 has 14 residues. CDR3 DNA: TGTGCCTGGAATCAGGGGGCAGTTGGAAACACCATATATTTT. Translating gives CAWNQGAVGNTIYF.

This clone appeared once. V is TRBV5-6 and J is TRBJ1-4; no clear D. The CDR3 has 11 residues. V was pared by 5 bases and J by 5 bases, with 4 bases between. The germline gives CDR1 SGHDT, CDR2 YYEEEE. In nucleotides, the CDR3 is TGTGCCAGCAGTCAGAATGAAAAACTGTTTTTT. It is translated as CASSQNEKLFF.

This chain links TRBV5-6 with TRBJ1-2, with TRBD1 matching over 9 bases. This CDR3 has 15 amino acids. The germline CDR1 and CDR2 sequences are SGHDT and YYEEEE. After removal of 3 bases from V and 4 bases from J, the junction contained 7 bases not matched to a gene. CDR3 region: CASSSSGTGTYGYTF. CDR3 DNA: TGTGCCAGCAGCTCGTCCGGGACAGGGACCTATGGCTACACCTTC.

The gene calls are TRBV19 and TRBJ1-5; D possibly corresponds to TRBD1 (5 bases). V lost 7 bases and J 9 bases, leaving 16 bases between the germline ends. The CDR3 contains 13 residues. From germline, CDR1 is LNHDA and CDR2 SQIVND (reference sequence). CDR3 in amino acids: CASNRRPGGPQHF. In DNA form, the CDR3 reads TGTGCCAGTAATCGTAGGCCGGGGGGGCCCCAGCATTTT.

V is TRBV5-1 and J is TRBJ2-3, with unresolved D. This CDR3 has 12 residues. Germline V CDR1 and CDR2: SGHRS, YFSETQ. The ends were cut back, 6 bases at V and 5 bases at J, with 10 bases in the middle. The CDR3 region has the DNA TGCGCCAGCACCCAGACGGGAGATACGCAGTATTTT. Its protein product is CASTQTGDTQYF.

The chain is built from TRBV6-6 and TRBJ2-2, with D unclear. Per the germline V gene, CDR1 is MNHNY and CDR2 is SVGAGI (reference sequence). Deletions cut 2 bases from V and 2 bases from J, with 9 bases between. CDR3 size: 15 residues. CDR3 nucleotide sequence: TGTGCCAGCAGTTACCTGCCGACCAACACCGGGGAGCTGTTTTTT. As protein: CASSYLPTNTGELFF.

The chain is built from TRBV7-3 and TRBJ2-4; unclear D gene. V gave up 1 base and J gave up 1 base, with 8 bases separating them. Germline CDR1 and CDR2: SGHTA and FQGTGA. The CDR3 has 15 amino acids. CDR3: CASSLNSGAKNIQYF. CDR3 bases: TGTGCCAGCAGCTTAAATTCCGGGGCCAAAAACATTCAGTACTTC.

The chain employs TRBV28 and TRBJ2-1; D is perhaps TRBD1 (5 bases). V dropped 0 bases and J dropped 5 bases, with 8 bases sitting between them. The CDR3 covers 14 residues. Germline-derived CDR1 and CDR2 are MDHEN and SYDVKM. CDR3 amino acids: CASSLWQQDNEQFF. The CDR3 DNA sequence: TGTGCCAGCAGTTTATGGCAACAGGACAATGAGCAGTTCTTC.

The genes are TRBV7-6 and TRBJ2-1; D remains unclear. V dropped 0 bases and J dropped 1 base, with 7 bases sitting between them. Germline CDR1 is SGHVS and CDR2 is FNYEAQ. This CDR3 comprises 15 residues. DNA of the CDR3: TGTGCCAGCAGCTTAGCGGTTGGGTCCTACAATGAGCAGTTCTTC. Encoded protein: CASSLAVGSYNEQFF.

The J gene is TRBJ1-5, the V gene TRBV19; the D gene is possibly TRBD1 (6 bases). Trimming removed 0 bases from V and 0 bases from J, with 12 bases in between. Germline assignment: CDR1 LNHDA and CDR2 SQIVND (reference sequence). The CDR3 is 17 amino acids. CDR3 in DNA: TGTGCCAGTAGTATAGACGGTGGGGGGCTTAGCAATCAGCCCCAGCATTTT. Its protein product is CASSIDGGGLSNQPQHF.